This record covers a single T cell receptor (beta chain). The antigen it recognizes is unknown. One base away there is no much larger clone; base qualities are not given. The sample comes from a study of blood T cell repertoires in COVID-19 (dated by TCRdb to 2018 to 2021). About the investigation overall: Collaborator samples came from the United States, Italy and Spain and covered acute and convalescent phases of COVID-19. The prospective study material was composed of cDNA or gDNA derived from T cells, B-cell-depleted T cells, or PBMCs. The dataset comprised deeply sampled blood TCRbeta repertoires from subjects exposed to, actively infected with, or recovered from COVID-19. A freely available public database, intended as a resource for researchers studying the immune response to SARS-CoV-2, is where the repertoires were released. The samples were drawn from the first 160 participants of the ongoing ImmuneRACE study and from 950 to 1,500 subjects provided by 6 global collaborators. Sample metadata almost always included a de-identified subject ID, COVID-19 status, age in years and sex. Where HLA class I and class II types were available, the types were taken from metadata supplied by the sample provider, not from assay-based typing. General conclusions and limits of the study: How much clinical and demographic metadata was included differed by source and by participant, and the metadata was provided uncurated.

Collaborating institutions collected whole blood in K2EDTA tubes following their own protocols. For TCRbeta analysis, collaborators shipped samples as frozen whole blood, isolated PBMCs, or DNA extracted from either of those sample types. From the cysteine up to the phenylalanine, the CDR3 has a length of 14 residues. The entry retains the CDR3 DNA only, 42 bases that are in frame from base 1. CDR1 SGHRS and CDR2 YFSETQ were looked up in the germline V gene. V has 4 bases trimmed and J has 0 bases trimmed; junction bases matching no gene number 3. The immunoSEQ Assay, a bias-controlled multiplex PCR, was used to amplify TCRbeta CDR3 regions from genomic DNA. The authors processed their data as follows. Nucleated cell counts per sample were estimated from amplification of reference gene primers within the assay. To quantify the absolute abundance of each unique TCRbeta CDR3 rearrangement, sequence reads were collapsed and filtered. For each sample, productive Simpson clonality was calculated as the square root of Simpson's diversity index over productive rearrangements. TCRdb took this table from immuneACCESS and kept in-frame rearrangements with V and J called. Such tables lack part of the clones; where checked against another copy, unresolved V genes explain under half of the gap, and the rest is unexplained. The V and J calls and clone size were taken over from that table, and D and trimming were inferred from the DNA. For this sample there are around 620,000 clones; approximately 90% appear just once. The top ten clonotypes cover approximately 0.3% of the sample.

This receptor was identified in a woman aged 18-29 years with acute or convalescent COVID-19. This receptor chain uses TRBV5-1 and TRBJ1-1; 7 bases in the middle match TRBD1. Material: peripheral blood. DNA sequence: TGCGCCAGCAGCGGGGACAGTATGAACACTGAAGCTTTCTTT. Protein translation: CASSGDSMNTEAFF.